The rows below give T cell receptor beta chains drawn from one sample of a study of blood T cell repertoires in COVID-19. Libraries were prepared by immunoSEQ multiplex PCR; TCRdb keeps only in-frame clonotypes and omits some of them. The table shows under 200,000 clones, with roughly 87% occurring only once. Sequencing used PBMCs or T cells enriched from blood (not recorded which). All receptors derive from a woman between 50 and 59 years old who had recovered from COVID-19. Each CDR3 is given with its conserved first and last residue. D genes are given only for firm matches. Only part of the rows carry a size: once, few, many, or a class if the clone is expanded.

TRBJ1-1 TRBV28 once TRBD1 TGTGCCAGCAGTTTGGGAGAGCGACAGGGGGCTTTT CASSLGERQGAF
TRBJ2-3 TRBV2 . TRBD1 TGTGCCAGCAGGCTACAGGGGGCGCCGGCAGATACGCAGTATTTT CASRLQGAPADTQYF
TRBJ2-2 TRBV29-1 . . TGCAGCGTTGAAGACAACCTAACCGGGGAGCTGTTTTTT CSVEDNLTGELFF
TRBJ2-2 TRBV3-1/TRBV3-2 . . TGTGCCAGCAGCCGACCCTCCGGGACACTTAACACCGGGGAGCTGTTTTTT CASSRPSGTLNTGELFF
TRBJ1-4 TRBV24-1 . . TGTGCCACCAGTGATGTCCGTATACTCGAAAAACTGTTTTTT CATSDVRILEKLFF
TRBJ1-1 TRBV27 . . TGTGCCAGCAGCCGACCGAGCAGGGGGAACACTGAAGCTTTCTTT CASSRPSRGNTEAFF
TRBJ1-4 TRBV4-2 . . TGTGCCAGCAGCCGAAACAGCGGGGGATCGGATGAAAAACTGTTTTTT CASSRNSGGSDEKLFF
TRBJ2-3 TRBV5-1 . . TGCGCCAGCAGCTTGGGCCAGGGTGGGAGCACAGATACGCAGTATTTT CASSLGQGGSTDTQYF
TRBJ1-1 TRBV6-6 . . TGTGCCAGCAGCCGGAACACTGAAGCTTTCTTT CASSRNTEAFF
TRBJ2-2 TRBV2 . TRBD2 TGTGCCAGCAGTGAACTAGCGGGCGGGGAGCTGTTTTTT CASSELAGGELFF
TRBJ1-3 TRBV13 . . TGTGCCAGCAGCCCGGGACAAGCCTCTGGAAACACCATATATTTT CASSPGQASGNTIYF
TRBJ1-5 TRBV4-2 . . TGTGCCAGCAGCCAAGGAAACGGGGGTCAGCCCCAGCATTTT CASSQGNGGQPQHF
TRBJ2-1 TRBV11-2 few TRBD1 TGTGCCAGCAGCCGGGACAGGGTCTACAATGAGCAGTTCTTC CASSRDRVYNEQFF
TRBJ2-2 TRBV14 . TRBD2 TGTGCCAGCAGCAAACGACTAGATAGAAGCGGGAGGGCCTCGGGCACCGGGGAGCTGTTTTTT CASSKRLDRSGRASGTGELFF
TRBJ2-1 TRBV6-5 . TRBD2 TGTGCCAGCAGTCCCGGGACTAGCGGGAGGAATGAGCAGTTCTTC CASSPGTSGRNEQFF
TRBJ2-2 TRBV19 . . TGTGCCAGTATCGCCGGGACACTGAACACCGGGGAGCTGTTTTTT CASIAGTLNTGELFF
TRBJ1-1 TRBV5-4 . . TGTGCCAGCAGCTTGGAAAGTCAGCGGAACACTGAAGCTTTCTTT CASSLESQRNTEAFF
TRBJ2-1 TRBV15 . TRBD2 TGTGCCACCAGCAGAGATGAAGTAGGTAGCGGGGTGATACCGACCCGGGAATCCAATGAGCAGTTCTTC CATSRDEVGSGVIPTRESNEQFF
TRBJ2-7 TRBV7-2 . TRBD1 TGTGCCAGCAGCTTGGGACAGGACCTTTCCTACGAGCAGTACTTC CASSLGQDLSYEQYF
TRBJ2-2 TRBV6-6 . TRBD1 TGTGCCAGCAGTCGCCCCCGGGACAGGCCGAACACCGGGGAGCTGTTTTTT CASSRPRDRPNTGELFF
TRBJ2-1 TRBV28 . TRBD2 TGTGCCAGCAGTTTGGTCGGGAGGTCTAACAATGAGCAGTTCTTC CASSLVGRSNNEQFF
TRBJ1-4 TRBV28 . . TGTGCCAGCAAGACAGGCCCGGAAAAACTGTTTTTT CASKTGPEKLFF
TRBJ1-2 TRBV29-1 . . TGCAGCGTTAGGGTCGATCCCAGGGAGGCCTATGGCTACACCTTC CSVRVDPREAYGYTF
TRBJ2-1 TRBV11-2 . TRBD2 TGTGCCAGCAGCCAACTAGCGGGAGGGAGCTCCTACAATGAGCAGTTCTTC CASSQLAGGSSYNEQFF
TRBJ1-2 TRBV12-3/TRBV12-4 . . TGTGCCAGCAGTCCGGACAGTGCCTATGGCTACACCTTC CASSPDSAYGYTF
TRBJ2-1 TRBV7-9 . . TGTGCCAGCAGCTCGACGACCGTAGCCTCTTTCAATGAGCAGTTCTTC CASSSTTVASFNEQFF
TRBJ1-1 TRBV19 few . TGTGCCAGTAGTATTAGGGACTACGAAGCTTTCTTT CASSIRDYEAFF
TRBJ1-5 TRBV3-1/TRBV3-2 many . TGTGCCAGCAGCCGAAGTGACGGACAGAATCAGCCCCAGCATTTT CASSRSDGQNQPQHF
TRBJ2-5 TRBV5-3 . TRBD2 TGTGCCAGAAGCCTCCCCTCGCCCCTAGCGGAGATCCAAGAGACCCAGTACTTC CARSLPSPLAEIQETQYF
TRBJ2-2 TRBV5-6 . TRBD1 TGTGCCAGCAGCTTACGGACAGGGTCGAACACCGGGGAGCTGTTTTTT CASSLRTGSNTGELFF
TRBJ2-3 TRBV30 . TRBD2 TGTGCCTGGAGCCGACTAGCGGTTAGCACAGATACGCAGTATTTT CAWSRLAVSTDTQYF
TRBJ1-6 TRBV27 . TRBD1 TGTGCCAGCAGTTTCAGCTCAGGGGGCTCACCCCTCCACTTT CASSFSSGGSPLHF
TRBJ2-5 TRBV7-2 . TRBD2 TGTGCCAGCAGCCTGGGACTAGCGGGAGATCGGCGTGGGACCCAGTACTTC CASSLGLAGDRRGTQYF
TRBJ1-2 TRBV28 . . TGTGCCAGCAGTTCGGCGGGTGGCTACACCTTC CASSSAGGYTF
TRBJ1-1 TRBV5-1 . TRBD1 TGCGCCAGCACACTGACAGGGGGAGACACTGAAGCTTTCTTT CASTLTGGDTEAFF